These T cell receptor beta chains were read from a single sample in a study of blood T cell repertoires in COVID-19. TCRdb keeps only in-frame clones here, not all; method: immunoSEQ multiplex PCR. The sample carries approximately 210,000 clones, 70% to 90% recorded once. Sequences were obtained from peripheral blood. The receptors derive from a woman in her forties who had recovered from COVID-19. Both conserved end residues are part of each CDR3. D genes are given only for firm matches. Not every row has a clone size; where given, it reads once, few, many or a size class.

j_call d_call clone_size v_call cdr3_aa cdr3_nt
TRBJ2-7 - - TRBV18 CASSRRTGTYEQYF TGTGCCAGCTCCCGAAGAACGGGGACCTACGAGCAGTACTTC
TRBJ1-1 TRBD1 - TRBV7-3 CASSTRDRSRGAFF TGTGCCAGCAGCACGAGGGACAGGTCCCGGGGAGCTTTCTTT
TRBJ2-7 TRBD2 - TRBV4-3 CASSQDAGTSGAYEQYF TGCGCCAGCAGCCAAGATGCCGGGACTAGCGGGGCCTACGAGCAGTACTTC
TRBJ2-7 TRBD2 - TRBV3-1/TRBV3-2 CASSQVGAGGPGYEQYF TGTGCCAGCAGCCAAGTAGGAGCGGGAGGGCCAGGTTACGAGCAGTACTTC
TRBJ1-6 TRBD1 - TRBV30 CAWSGQGVGSPLHF TGTGCCTGGAGTGGGCAGGGGGTTGGTTCACCCCTCCACTTT
TRBJ2-1 TRBD2 - TRBV5-1 CASTPSGGGIGNEQFF TGCGCCAGCACACCGTCGGGAGGGGGAATAGGGAATGAGCAGTTCTTC
TRBJ1-2 - - TRBV7-9 CASSPQGTPLSGYTF TGTGCCAGCAGCCCACAGGGAACGCCTTTATCGGGCTACACCTTC
TRBJ2-1 - - TRBV7-9 CASSLVGGMGSYNEQFF TGTGCCAGCAGCTTAGTAGGCGGGATGGGGTCCTACAATGAGCAGTTCTTC
TRBJ2-2 - - TRBV6-5 CASSYEAGELFF TGTGCCAGCAGTTACGAGGCCGGGGAGCTGTTTTTT
TRBJ2-3 - - TRBV19 CASNTGTDTQYF TGTGCCAGTAATACAGGGACAGATACGCAGTATTTT
TRBJ1-6 - - TRBV5-6 CASSLGRSSYNSPLHF TGTGCCAGCAGCTTGGGTAGGAGCTCCTATAATTCACCCCTCCACTTT
TRBJ1-5 - - TRBV19 CASSIDREQNQPQHF TGTGCCAGTAGTATCGACCGGGAACAAAATCAGCCCCAGCATTTT
TRBJ2-1 - once TRBV21-1 CASILGTSGCDEQFF TGTGCCAGCATCCTAGGGACTAGCGGGTGCGATGAGCAGTTCTTC
TRBJ1-6 TRBD1 - TRBV28 CASSGQGAYYNSPLHF TGTGCCAGCAGTGGACAGGGGGCCTACTATAATTCACCCCTCCACTTT
TRBJ1-4 - - TRBV7-9 CASSTRASVEEKLFF TGTGCCAGCAGCACGCGGGCCTCGGTGGAGGAAAAACTGTTTTTT
TRBJ1-4 - - TRBV5-1 CASSSPGGKGEKLFF TGCGCCAGCAGCTCCCCTGGAGGGAAGGGAGAAAAACTGTTTTTT
TRBJ1-1 - - TRBV29-1 CSVETLHLPGTEAFF TGCAGCGTTGAGACTCTACACTTACCGGGCACTGAAGCTTTCTTT
TRBJ1-6 TRBD1 - TRBV28 CASSLTGVNNSPLHF TGTGCCAGCAGTTTGACAGGGGTAAATAATTCACCCCTCCACTTT
TRBJ1-2 - - TRBV7-2 CASSSTGGAGYGYTF TGTGCCAGCAGCTCCACGGGGGGGGCTGGTTATGGCTACACCTTC
TRBJ2-2 - - TRBV12-5 CASGLEGGTGELFF TGTGCTAGTGGTTTGGAAGGAGGGACCGGGGAGCTGTTTTTT
TRBJ1-1 - - TRBV18 CASSPGYQGSATEAFF TGTGCCAGCTCACCCGGATACCAGGGATCGGCAACTGAAGCTTTCTTT
TRBJ2-1 TRBD2 - TRBV12-5 CASGLGTSGTLDEQFF TGTGCTAGTGGTTTGGGGACTAGCGGGACTCTTGATGAGCAGTTCTTC
TRBJ1-2 TRBD1 - TRBV29-1 CSVRNSLTGANYGYTF TGCAGCGTCAGAAATAGCCTGACAGGGGCTAACTATGGCTACACCTTC
TRBJ2-2 TRBD2 few TRBV7-3 CASSSLAGGPIGELFF TGTGCCAGCAGCTCCCTAGCGGGAGGGCCGATCGGGGAGCTGTTTTTT
TRBJ2-7 - few TRBV30 CAWSVAGEQYF TGTGCCTGGAGTGTTGCGGGCGAGCAGTACTTC
TRBJ1-1 TRBD1 - TRBV7-9 CASSPGQGENEAFF TGTGCCAGCAGCCCGGGACAGGGGGAGAATGAAGCTTTCTTT
TRBJ2-7 - - TRBV4-3 CASSQARMYRGGYEQYF TGCGCCAGCAGCCAAGCTCGCATGTACAGGGGAGGCTACGAGCAGTACTTC
TRBJ2-1 TRBD2 - TRBV28 CASSFAGGPNEQFF TGTGCCAGCAGTTTTGCGGGAGGGCCCAATGAGCAGTTCTTC
TRBJ1-3 - many TRBV7-9 CASSPSYISGNTIYF TGTGCCAGCAGCCCCTCATACATCTCTGGAAACACCATATATTTT
TRBJ2-1 TRBD2 - TRBV25-1 CASSGLAGESNEQFF TGTGCCAGCAGTGGGCTAGCGGGGGAATCCAATGAGCAGTTCTTC
TRBJ2-1 - - TRBV10-3 CAISESGGAGNEQFF TGTGCCATCAGTGAGTCAGGCGGGGCCGGCAATGAGCAGTTCTTC
TRBJ2-7 TRBD2 - TRBV14 CASSQDLGLAGEQYF TGTGCCAGCAGCCAAGATCTAGGACTAGCGGGGGAGCAGTACTTC
TRBJ1-6 - few TRBV5-5 CASSASTGFLNSPLHF TGTGCCAGCAGCGCCTCTACAGGGTTTCTTAATTCACCCCTCCACTTT
TRBJ2-1 TRBD2 - TRBV28 CASSSPSSGSRQFF TGTGCCAGCAGTTCCCCCTCCAGCGGGAGCCGACAGTTCTTC
TRBJ1-1 - once TRBV12-3/TRBV12-4 CASNKQATEAFF TGTGCCAGCAATAAACAGGCTACTGAAGCTTTCTTT
TRBJ2-7 - - TRBV18 CASSPSSGQGSYEQYF TGTGCCAGCTCACCATCGTCCGGGCAGGGTTCCTACGAGCAGTACTTC
TRBJ2-6 TRBD2 - TRBV19 CASSIWAGAGANVLTF TGTGCCAGTAGTATATGGGCGGGGGCTGGGGCCAACGTCCTGACTTTC
TRBJ2-5 - - TRBV7-2 CASSLVFQGSQSQETQYF TGTGCCAGCAGCTTAGTCTTCCAGGGGTCTCAATCTCAAGAGACCCAGTACTTC
TRBJ2-7 TRBD2 - TRBV5-6 CASSVTRESYEQYF TGTGCCAGCAGCGTTACGCGGGAGTCCTACGAGCAGTACTTC
TRBJ1-5 TRBD1 once TRBV9 CASSVGTGNNQPQHF TGTGCCAGCAGCGTGGGGACAGGGAATAATCAGCCCCAGCATTTT
TRBJ2-1 - - TRBV28 CASTPENFYNEQFF TGTGCCAGCACCCCCGAGAACTTTTACAATGAGCAGTTCTTC
TRBJ2-5 TRBD2 - TRBV5-1 CASSGLASGQETQYF TGCGCCAGCAGCGGCCTGGCTAGCGGCCAAGAGACCCAGTACTTC
TRBJ2-1 - - TRBV19 CASGTRGYNEQFF TGTGCCAGTGGTACTAGGGGTTACAATGAGCAGTTCTTC
TRBJ1-5 - - TRBV4-3 CASSQYMDSVGKPQHF TGCGCCAGCAGCCAATACATGGACTCAGTTGGAAAGCCCCAGCATTTT
TRBJ2-3 - - TRBV19 CASSSGPSTDTQYF TGTGCCAGTAGCTCAGGGCCTAGCACAGATACGCAGTATTTT
TRBJ1-3 - - TRBV18 CASSPEGPGNPPLGNTIYF TGTGCCAGCTCACCGGAGGGACCCGGCAACCCTCCTCTCGGGAACACCATATATTTT
TRBJ2-7 TRBD2 - TRBV20-1 CSASDLAAEQYF TGCAGTGCTAGTGATCTAGCGGCCGAGCAGTACTTC
TRBJ1-3 - once TRBV18 CASSLLASASGELRNTIYF TGTGCCAGCTCACTGTTGGCCTCGGCCTCGGGGGAGCTGCGAAACACCATATATTTT
TRBJ2-5 - once TRBV6-5 CASSSGETQYF TGTGCCAGCAGTTCCGGGGAGACCCAGTACTTC
TRBJ2-4 - - TRBV27 CASRPQGSLAKNIQYF TGTGCCAGCAGGCCCCAGGGCTCCCTAGCCAAAAACATTCAGTACTTC
TRBJ2-7 - - TRBV23-1 CASSQGPLAYREQYF TGCGCCAGCAGTCAAGGGCCCCTAGCTTATCGGGAGCAGTACTTC
TRBJ1-1 TRBD1 - TRBV27 CASSLTGTGWTEAFF TGTGCCAGCAGTTTAACCGGGACAGGGTGGACTGAAGCTTTCTTT
TRBJ2-7 - - TRBV6-2/TRBV6-3 CASSLQSSYEQYF TGTGCCAGCAGCCTCCAGTCCTCTTACGAGCAGTACTTC
TRBJ1-2 - - TRBV2 CASRPDGSYGYTF TGTGCCAGCAGACCAGATGGGAGCTATGGCTACACCTTC
TRBJ2-7 TRBD2 - TRBV3-1/TRBV3-2 CASSHSGLAGVNEQYF TGTGCCAGCAGCCACTCGGGACTAGCGGGAGTTAACGAGCAGTACTTC
TRBJ2-7 - - TRBV4-1 CASSQQRSGWDEQYF TGCGCCAGCAGCCAACAACGCTCGGGGTGGGACGAGCAGTACTTC
TRBJ2-5 - - TRBV7-9 CASGRWETQYF TGTGCCAGCGGCCGTTGGGAGACCCAGTACTTC
TRBJ1-6 - - TRBV3-1/TRBV3-2 CASSQVRGTEGTPLHF TGTGCCAGCAGCCAAGTGCGGGGTACGGAGGGGACTCCCCTCCACTTT
TRBJ2-1 TRBD2 - TRBV7-9 CASSLVGTSGRFNEQFF TGTGCCAGCAGCTTAGTAGGGACTAGCGGGAGGTTCAATGAGCAGTTCTTC
TRBJ2-1 TRBD2 - TRBV5-6 CASSLDWREGLNEQFF TGTGCCAGCAGCTTGGATTGGCGGGAGGGCCTGAATGAGCAGTTCTTC